This T cell receptor beta chain stems from a study of blood T cells in healthy people across ages. Study results and caveats: A roughly linear fall in TCR beta diversity per million T cells was seen with increasing age. Naive T cell percentage showed a strong correlation with TCR beta diversity.

The V and J ends lost 0 bases and 6 bases, in that order; junction bases with no gene match: 3. Germline lookup yields CDR1 DFQATT and CDR2 SNEGSKA (reference sequence). The CDR3 consists of 14 residues. A second PCR of 7 to 11 cycles used a sample-barcoded 5' primer and a J-beta primer mix. A single record per CDR3 protein comes from TCRdb applying MiXCR to the 5' RACE reads. The sample contains hundreds of thousands of distinct CDR3 sequences, around 48% of which appear only once. Of note for this clonotype: Its antigen is still unknown.

This sequence joins TRBV20-1 and TRBJ1-5; TRBD1 agrees at 9 bases. The sequence derives from a woman aged 60-75 years in good health. Sequences were obtained from blood. In nucleotides, the CDR3 is TGCAGTGCTAGAGATCGGACAGGGGTTCAGCCCCAGCATTTT. It translates to CSARDRTGVQPQHF.